This entry lists 15 T cell receptor beta chains sequenced from one sample in a study of regulatory T cells in long-lasting Graves disease. Time point given: newly diagnosed GD, antithyroid drugs for less than 3 months. The TCR library was made from RNA that had been extracted from PBMCs in TRIzol. According to the study, TCR beta libraries were built with iRepertoire HTBI primers and CDR3-region Arm-PCR. From the multiplex PCR reads, TCRdb called clonotypes with MiXCR, one entry per CDR3 protein. The data hold around 420,000 distinct CDR3 sequences, with 15% observed a single time. Separately, the same data were catalogued under a study of T cells in Graves' hyperthyroidism and ophthalmopathy.

The specimen was peripheral blood mononuclear cells (PBMCs), collected at new diagnosis, from a patient treated with antithyroid drugs. The receptors come from a middle-aged woman with Graves disease.

This clonotype was seen a few times. The conserved final phenylalanine or tryptophan is absent from the CDR3, which likely points to a read error. This chain uses TRBV28 with TRBJ2-7; TRBD2 agrees at 7 bases. Germline lookup yields CDR1 MDHEN and CDR2 SYDVKM. With 5 bases clipped from V and 3 bases from J, the junction kept 7 bases outside the gene matches. The CDR3 is 14 amino acids. The CDR3 DNA follows: TGTGCCAGCAGTCTGGGACTAAGCTACTACGAGCAGTACCTC. This gives the protein CASSLGLSYYEQYL.

This clonotype was seen at least ten times. The chain carries TRBV11-2 and TRBJ2-7, with a possible D match to TRBD1 (5 bases). The CDR3 runs to 14 residues. Trimming left V 4 bases short and J 3 bases short, with 13 bases between. Germline V gene sequence: CDR1 SGHAT, CDR2 FQNNGV. CDR3 in DNA: TGTGCCAGCAGCTCTATAGGACACCTCTACGAGCAGTACTTC. Its protein product is CASSSIGHLYEQYF.

V usage is TRBV7-8 and J usage is TRBJ2-7, with D unclear. This CDR3 region has 14 residues. Germline V lookup: CDR1 SGHVS, CDR2 FQNEAQ. V shed 5 bases and J shed 1 base, with 12 bases lying between them. The CDR3 bases are TGTGCCAGCAGCGTTAACGGGCAGTCCTACGAGCAGTACTTC. Amino acids: CASSVNGQSYEQYF.

About this clonotype itself: A much larger clone is a single base away; this may be a read error. V is TRBV14 and J is TRBJ1-2, with D tentatively TRBD1 (5 bases). Germline CDR1 is SGHDN and CDR2 is FVKESK. CDR3 length: 14 residues. Trimming took 0 bases from V and 4 from J, leaving 9 bases between them. The CDR3 loop is CASSQDVGTYGYTF. DNA of the CDR3: TGTGCCAGCAGCCAAGATGTCGGGACCTATGGCTACACCTTC.

Notes on this clonotype: A far more abundant clone sits one base away, making this likely a read error. Since the CDR3 does not end with the conserved phenylalanine or tryptophan, this likely comes from a read error. The DNA of the CDR3 is TGTGCCAGCAGCGGTTTTTGGGGGGGCGGCACAGATACGCAGTATTTA. Translated, it gives CASSGFWGGGTDTQYL. V and J are TRBV11-1 and TRBJ2-3; tentatively, D is TRBD2 (7 bases). The CDR3 covers 16 residues. Trimming left V 5 bases short and J 1 base short, with 16 bases between. The germline gives CDR1 SGHAT, CDR2 FQDESV (reference sequence).

Ten or more counts support this clonotype. The chain uses TRBV7-2 and TRBJ2-1, with D perhaps matching TRBD1 (5 bases). Per the germline V gene, CDR1 is SGHTA and CDR2 is FQGNSA. The CDR3 is made up of 15 amino acids. Trimming shortened V by 1 base and J by 2 bases, and 9 bases separated the two germline ends. CDR3 region: CASSLVGQTYNEQFF. CDR3 bases: TGTGCCAGCAGCTTAGTCGGACAAACCTACAATGAGCAGTTCTTC.

This clonotype was observed at least ten times. V gene TRBV12-3 or TRBV12-4 combines with J gene TRBJ2-2; perhaps TRBD1 as D (6 bases). This CDR3 region has 15 residues. Trimming left V 5 bases short and J 3 bases short, with 13 bases between. CDR3 in DNA: TGTGCCAGCAGTGGACCGGGACATTACACCGGGGAGCTGTTTTTT. As protein: CASSGPGHYTGELFF.

This clonotype has a count of ten or more. The CDR3 sequence is CASSLSSQGHTEAFF. Here the CDR3 DNA reads TGTGCCAGCAGTTTGAGTAGCCAGGGTCACACTGAAGCTTTCTTT. J is TRBJ1-1 and V is TRBV27; D might be TRBD1 (5 bases). The V gene's germline CDR1 is MNHEY and CDR2 SMNVEV (reference sequence). The CDR3 sequence is 15 residues long. Trimming shortened V by 3 bases and J by 3 bases, and 14 bases separated the two germline ends.

This clonotype occurred many times. The chain carries TRBV11-2 and TRBJ2-7; 8 bases match TRBD2. Germline V CDR1 and CDR2: SGHAT, FQNNGV. CDR3 length: 19 amino acids. V shed 5 bases and J 4 bases; nucleotides not matched to a gene: 22. CDR3 nucleotides: TGTGCCAGCAGCCCCCGGATAGCGGGAAGTCTCCGATCGAGATACGAGCAGTACTTC. This codes for CASSPRIAGSLRSRYEQYF.

This sequence joins TRBV3-1 and TRBJ2-5; TRBD2 is a possible D gene (6 bases). Deletions cut 5 bases from V and 2 bases from J, with 18 bases between. The CDR3 length is 16 residues. Germline V lookup: CDR1 LGHDT, CDR2 YNNKEL (reference sequence). The CDR3 coding sequence is TGTGCCAGCAGCTTGAAGATCGGGGGAATTCAAGAGACCCAGTACTTC. Protein: CASSLKIGGIQETQYF.

V is TRBV6-1 and J is TRBJ1-5, with TRBD1 matching over 8 bases. After removal of 4 bases from V and 3 bases from J, the junction contained 5 bases not matched to a gene. This CDR3 comprises 15 residues. Germline CDR1 reads MNHNS; CDR2 reads SASEGT. The CDR3 sequence: CASSVTQGANQPQHF. For the CDR3, the DNA is TGTGCCAGCAGTGTTACCCAGGGGGCCAATCAGCCCCAGCATTTT.

The chain recombines TRBV2 with TRBJ2-5, with 15 bases matching TRBD2. Germline CDR1 reads SNHLY; CDR2 reads FYNNEI. The CDR3 is 18 residues long. V lost 5 bases to trimming and J lost 2 bases; unmatched junction nucleotides: 9. CDR3 sequence: CASSTGGTSGRNQETQYF. In DNA, the CDR3 is TGTGCCAGCAGTACAGGCGGGACTAGCGGGAGGAATCAAGAGACCCAGTACTTC. Full variable domain (missing parts from reference TRBV2 and TRBJ2-5): EPEVTQTPSHQVTQMGQEVILRCVPISNHLYFYWYRQILGQKVEFLVSFYNNEISEKSEIFDDQFSVERPDGSNFTLKIRSTKLEDSAMYFCASSTGGTSGRNQETQYFGPGTRLLVL.

This clonotype turned up a few times. The chain is built from TRBV24-1 and TRBJ2-7; D is perhaps TRBD1 (5 bases). The CDR3 is made up of 15 amino acids. Germline V gene data show CDR1 as KGHDR and CDR2 as SFDVKD. V was trimmed by 4 bases and J by 5 bases, leaving 17 bases between them. CDR3 region: CATSDPTLGADEQYF. The CDR3 nucleotides read TGTGCCACCAGTGACCCCACGTTAGGGGCGGACGAGCAGTACTTC.

V is TRBV2 and J is TRBJ2-7, with 11 positions matching TRBD2. V shed 4 bases, J shed 3 bases, and the junction held 5 bases outside the gene matches. Germline V gene lookup returns CDR1 SNHLY and CDR2 FYNNEI. This CDR3 comprises 15 residues. This chain's CDR3 is CASSAVTSGIYEQYF. The CDR3, as DNA: TGTGCCAGCAGTGCTGTGACTAGCGGGATCTACGAGCAGTACTTC.

Ten or more counts support this clonotype. The V gene is TRBV18, the J gene TRBJ2-3; 7 bases align to TRBD2. CDR1 is KGHSH and CDR2 is LQKENI in the germline V gene. After removal of 3 bases from V and 3 bases from J, the junction contained 6 bases not matched to a gene. CDR3 length equals 15 residues. CDR3 region: CASSPQAGRTDTQYF. CDR3 coding DNA: TGTGCCAGCTCACCCCAAGCGGGAAGGACAGATACGCAGTATTTT.